This T cell receptor (beta chain) stems from a study of blood T cell repertoires in COVID-19. As for the study in general: Sites across the United States, Italy and Spain contributed samples from acute and convalescent COVID-19. From T cells, B-cell-depleted T cells, or PBMCs came the material, which was cDNA or gDNA.

V trimming: 2 bases; J trimming: 0 bases; junction bases outside the gene matches: 8. Germline V gene sequence: CDR1 MNHEY, CDR2 SVGEGT. The CDR3 runs to 17 residues. Sequenced by immunoSEQ multiplex PCR; TCRdb stores in-frame clones only, minus some. The table includes 190,000 or so clones, about nine tenths detected once. Cohort 3 recovery required two negative PCRs, clearance, or symptom resolution. The V and J genes are TRBV6-2 or TRBV6-3 and TRBJ2-3; TRBD2 matches 7 bases. Input material: PBMCs or T cells enriched from blood (not recorded which). The origin of this receptor is a woman between 25 and 40 years old who had recovered from COVID-19. The chain's CDR3 is CASSYEAAGFSTDTQYF. CDR3 nucleotide sequence: TGTGCCAGCAGTTACGAGGCAGCGGGATTTAGCACAGATACGCAGTATTTT.